These 21 T cell receptor beta chains were sequenced from one sample in a study of T cell responses to AZD1222 COVID-19 vaccine. The table came from immunoSEQ multiplex PCR; TCRdb's copy has only in-frame clones and leaves some out. This sample has tens of thousands of clones, with around nine tenths found just once. The sequencing here drew on peripheral blood, taken on day 0 of MenACWY control vaccination. The source of these receptors is an adult in good health.

The chain links TRBV10-3 to TRBJ2-5; 8 bases are a match to TRBD2. From germline, CDR1 is ENHRY and CDR2 SYGVKD. V was pared by 10 bases and J by 3 bases, with 4 bases of the junction left unmatched. CDR3 length: 12 amino acids. The CDR3 spells CATGGAKETQYF. CDR3 sequence (DNA): TGTGCCACCGGGGGGGCCAAAGAGACCCAGTACTTC.

This clone is categorized as medium-sized. This chain uses TRBV10-3 with TRBJ1-5; D gene uncertain. This CDR3 region has 18 residues. With 2 bases removed from V and 0 bases from J, the gap between germline ends came to 17 bases. CDR1 is ENHRY, CDR2 SYGVKD, per germline. CDR3: CAISEAWSQPYSNQPQHF. CDR3 in DNA: TGTGCCATCAGTGAGGCGTGGTCCCAACCTTATAGCAATCAGCCCCAGCATTTT.

The V and J genes are TRBV6-5 and TRBJ2-2; 8 nucleotides match TRBD1. The J segment lost 7 bases and the V segment lost 2 bases, leaving 9 bases of the junction unmatched. This CDR3 is 16 amino acids long. Germline lookup yields CDR1 MNHEY and CDR2 SVGAGI. Written as DNA, the CDR3 is TGTGCCAGCAGTTACGAAGGACAGGGACCGATCGGGGAGCTGTTTTTT. This gives the protein CASSYEGQGPIGELFF.

This rearrangement joins TRBV10-2 to TRBJ2-1, with D hard to call. This CDR3 is built from 14 residues. The V gene lost 0 bases and the J gene lost 4 bases, with 7 bases spanning the gap. Germline assignment: CDR1 WSHSY and CDR2 SAAADI. CDR3 protein: CASSESSPYNEQFF. CDR3 nucleotides: TGCGCCAGCAGTGAGTCGTCGCCTTACAATGAGCAGTTCTTC.

This clone was seen just once. The rearrangement uses TRBV28 and TRBJ2-6, with 7 bases fitting TRBD1. The CDR3 contains 15 residues. V shed 7 bases and J 2 bases; nucleotides not matched to a gene: 5. Per germline, CDR1 MDHEN and CDR2 SYDVKM. This chain's CDR3 is CASTTGSAGANVLTF. The CDR3 DNA follows: TGTGCCAGCACGACAGGGAGCGCTGGGGCCAACGTCCTGACTTTC.

The chain joins TRBV10-2 to TRBJ1-3, with D maybe TRBD1 (5 bases). Per germline, CDR1 WSHSY and CDR2 SAAADI. The CDR3 extends over 15 amino acids. Trimming removed 8 bases at V and 2 bases at J, with 16 bases between. The CDR3 loop is CASSEGAAAGNTIYF. CDR3 sequence (DNA): TGCGCCAGCTCCGAAGGGGCCGCTGCTGGAAACACCATATATTTT.

This chain links TRBV6-1 with TRBJ1-2, with D maybe TRBD1 (5 bases). Trimming stripped 4 bases from V and 1 base from J, with 19 bases between. The CDR3 loop spans 17 amino acids. Germline V CDR1 and CDR2: MNHNS, SASEGT. CDR3 bases: TGTGCCAGCAGTGGAGACTCTGGGGCAGCACTTAACTATGGCTACACCTTC. Its protein is CASSGDSGAALNYGYTF.

This chain uses TRBV7-9 with TRBJ1-1, with TRBD1 as a possible D gene (6 bases). The V end lost 2 bases, the J end lost 2 bases, and 18 bases lay between the germline ends. This CDR3 region has 17 residues. Germline V gene sequence: CDR1 SEHNR, CDR2 FQNEAQ (reference sequence). The CDR3 region has the DNA TGTGCCAGCAGCTTACTGGGGGCGGTTGGGGATAACACTGAAGCTTTCTTT. Its protein is CASSLLGAVGDNTEAFF.

The chain uses TRBV28 and TRBJ1-3; weak D call: TRBD1 (6 bases). This CDR3 is built from 16 residues. Germline-derived CDR1 and CDR2 are MDHEN and SYDVKM. Trimming removed 7 bases from V and 2 bases from J, with 18 bases in between. The CDR3 reads CASTAAGGPAGNTIYF. The CDR3 DNA is TGTGCCAGCACCGCCGCTGGGGGGCCGGCTGGAAACACCATATATTTT.

The genes are TRBV3-1 (or the pseudogene TRBV3-2) and TRBJ1-5; D is uncertain. The CDR3 has 15 amino acids. Between the trimmed V and J ends, which lost 3 bases and 4 bases, there was a span of 13 bases. Germline V gives CDR1 LGHDT, CDR2 YNNKEL (reference sequence). The CDR3 region has the DNA TGTGCCAGCAGCCAGTTAAGTGGGTCGAATCAGCCCCAGCATTTT. Translating it yields CASSQLSGSNQPQHF.

The chain links TRBV10-3 to TRBJ1-6; no reliable D call. Germline V CDR1 and CDR2: ENHRY, SYGVKD. Trimming shortened V by 2 bases and J by 5 bases, and 7 bases separated the two germline ends. The CDR3 extends over 14 amino acids. This chain's CDR3 is CAISEVQDNSPLHF. In DNA form, the CDR3 reads TGTGCCATCAGTGAGGTTCAGGATAATTCACCCCTCCACTTT.

The chain links TRBV18 to TRBJ2-7, with D possibly matching TRBD1 (6 bases). The CDR3 loop spans 13 amino acids. V was shortened by 5 bases and J by 0 bases, with 8 bases between the two germline ends. Germline V gene lookup returns CDR1 KGHSH and CDR2 LQKENI. The CDR3 DNA reads as TGTGCCAGCTCAGGGACACCCTCCTACGAGCAGTACTTC. Translating it yields CASSGTPSYEQYF.

CDR3 region: CASSHRKQGEQIKGNTIYF. CDR3 coding DNA: TGTGCCAGCAGCCATCGGAAACAGGGAGAACAAATCAAGGGAAACACCATATATTTT. The chain uses TRBV3-1 (or the pseudogene TRBV3-2) and TRBJ1-3; D is perhaps TRBD1 (6 bases). Trimming left V 3 bases short and J 4 bases short, with 25 bases between. CDR3 length equals 19 residues. CDR1 and CDR2 from the germline V gene are LGHDT and YNNKEL (reference sequence).

This chain uses TRBV27 with TRBJ2-7; possible D gene TRBD2, 6 bases. This CDR3 has 13 amino acids. Germline-derived CDR1 and CDR2 are MNHEY and SMNVEV (reference sequence). Trimming left V 3 bases short and J 6 bases short, with 12 bases between. The CDR3 bases are TGTGCCAGCAGTTTGCCGACTAGTTCCGAGCAGTACTTC. This codes for CASSLPTSSEQYF.

This chain joins TRBV27 and TRBJ2-1, with 9 bases aligning to TRBD2. Germline-derived CDR1 and CDR2 are MNHEY and SMNVEV (reference sequence). J was trimmed by 9 bases and V by 3 bases; bases with no gene match: 6. The CDR3 runs to 14 residues. CDR3 coding DNA: TGTGCCAGCAGTTTGCGGGAGGGCCTTGGTGAGCAGTTCTTC. Protein product: CASSLREGLGEQFF.

J is TRBJ1-3 and V is TRBV29-1; TRBD1 aligns across 7 bases. The J segment lost 0 bases and the V segment lost 0 bases, leaving 11 bases of the junction unmatched. Germline V lookup: CDR1 SQVTM, CDR2 ANQGSEA. This CDR3 spans 18 amino acids. The CDR3 bases are TGCAGCGTTGAAGATGGGGCCCTACAGGGGTCCTCTGGAAACACCATATATTTT. This translates into CSVEDGALQGSSGNTIYF.

The chain joins TRBV30 to TRBJ2-2; 14 bases map to TRBD2. Germline CDR1 and CDR2: GTSNPN and SVGIG (reference sequence). The CDR3 extends over 16 amino acids. J lost 4 bases, V lost 4 bases, and 5 bases had no gene match. CDR3 DNA sequence: TGTGCCTGGACGTCAGGACTAGCGGGAGGCACCGGGGAGCTGTTTTTT. Translating gives CAWTSGLAGGTGELFF.

This clone was recorded once. The chain uses TRBV3-1 (or the pseudogene TRBV3-2) and TRBJ1-4; D might be TRBD1 (5 bases). This CDR3 has 15 amino acids. V was cut by 1 base and J by 11 bases, with 17 bases left in between. CDR1 LGHDT and CDR2 YNNKEL come from the germline V gene (reference sequence). The CDR3 loop is CASSQGGDGVEKLFF. The CDR3 region has the DNA TGTGCCAGCAGCCAAGGAGGGGACGGGGTCGAGAAACTGTTTTTT.

The V gene is TRBV19, the J gene TRBJ2-7; D perhaps matches TRBD1 (6 bases). Trimming left V 5 bases short and J 0 bases short, with 11 bases between. The CDR3 extends over 14 amino acids. Germline CDR1 is LNHDA and CDR2 is SQIVND (reference sequence). CDR3 coding DNA: TGTGCCAGTAGTCCTGGACAGTTCTCCTACGAGCAGTACTTC. Translating gives CASSPGQFSYEQYF.

This sequence joins TRBV3-1 (or the pseudogene TRBV3-2) and TRBJ2-3; 13 bases map to TRBD2. CDR1 and CDR2 (germline): LGHDT, YNNKEL (reference sequence). The CDR3 loop spans 15 amino acids. V lost 8 bases and J lost 6; bases outside the gene matches: 8. CDR3 bases: TGTGCCAGCCAACTAGCGGGAGGGCCTTTTGATACGCAGTATTTT. Protein: CASQLAGGPFDTQYF.

The rearrangement uses TRBV11-3 and TRBJ2-2, with D perhaps TRBD2 (5 bases). This CDR3 region has 15 residues. V was pared by 1 base and J by 4 bases, with 10 bases between. Germline CDR1 is SGHNT and CDR2 is YENEEA. Here the CDR3 DNA reads TGTGCCAGCAGCTTAGGAGGGCGCGGCACCGGGGAGCTGTTTTTT. This gives the protein CASSLGGRGTGELFF.